This T cell receptor (beta chain) was obtained from a study of cytomegalovirus exposure and HLA in healthy donors. About the research overall: Some 85 million unique TCRs from HLA-typed donors were held in an early data release.

As concerns this clone: Antigen specificity is unknown.

Primers for the PCR totalled 60 Vbeta and 13 Jbeta. The assay was immunoSEQ multiplex PCR, and TCRdb's table has in-frame clones only and misses some. This table lists about 170,000 clones. Findings and caveats of the study: TCR beta V segments were, for the most part, productive about 87% or about 30% of the time in an earlier analysis. Whilst most TCR sequences proved rare, a subset of public TCRs occurred across many donors. Cytomegalovirus status was reportedly diagnosed by the classifier with high specificity and sensitivity.

There are 11 residues in the CDR3. Germline assignment: CDR1 DFQATT and CDR2 SNEGSKA (reference sequence). V lost 7 bases, J lost 2 bases, and 8 bases lay in between. V gene TRBV20-1 combines with J gene TRBJ1-1, with a possible D match to TRBD1 (5 bases). This receptor was taken from a woman younger than 35 in good health and CMV-seropositive. The specimen sequenced was PBMCs. CDR3: CSVRTNTEAFF. The DNA of the CDR3 is TGCAGTGTCAGGACAAACACTGAAGCTTTCTTT.